The 27 T cell receptor beta chains below all came from one sample that was sequenced in a study of control samples from healthy donors and cancer patients. TCRdb's table, derived via immunoSEQ multiplex PCR, lists solely in-frame clones and lacks some. Of roughly 200,000 clones detected, roughly 94% appear once; the ten largest clones hold around 1.5%. The specimen was blood. The receptor set was obtained from a man aged 50-59 years in good health.

The chain carries TRBV27 and TRBJ1-2, with D tentatively TRBD1 (5 bases). Germline V gene lookup returns CDR1 MNHEY and CDR2 SMNVEV (reference sequence). V shed 2 bases and J shed 4 bases, with 11 bases lying between them. This CDR3 has 14 residues. The CDR3 region has the DNA TGTGCCAGCAGTTTAAGGGGTCGGGGCTATGGCTACACCTTC. This encodes CASSLRGRGYGYTF.

This chain connects TRBV4-2 to TRBJ2-5, with D possibly being TRBD1 (5 bases). With 0 bases removed from V and 4 bases from J, the gap between germline ends came to 12 bases. CDR3 length: 15 residues. Germline V gives CDR1 LGHNA, CDR2 YNFKEQ. The CDR3 region has the DNA TGTGCCAGCAGCCAAGATCCGACAGTCCGAGAGACCCAGTACTTC. Protein product: CASSQDPTVRETQYF.

This chain uses TRBV5-4 with TRBJ2-2; D is uncertain. This CDR3 has 14 amino acids. Trimming stripped 2 bases from V and 6 bases from J, with 11 bases between. Germline V CDR1 and CDR2: SGHNT, YYREEE (reference sequence). CDR3 coding DNA: TGTGCCAGCAGCTTTGACCGCATTCCCGGGGAGCTGTTTTTT. This encodes CASSFDRIPGELFF.

This clone was detected only once. This chain joins TRBV10-1 and TRBJ2-2; 9 bases fit TRBD1. V lost 3 bases, J lost 5 bases, and 4 bases stayed unmatched. Germline assignment: CDR1 WNHNN and CDR2 SYGVQD (reference sequence). The CDR3 is made up of 15 amino acids. CDR3: CASSDGGQGTGELFF. The CDR3, as DNA: TGCGCCAGCAGTGACGGGGGACAGGGAACCGGGGAGCTGTTTTTT.

This clone occurred once. This chain links TRBV9 with TRBJ2-6, with TRBD2 matching over 8 bases. The V segment lost 0 bases and the J segment 4 bases; nucleotides outside the gene matches: 9. Germline assignment: CDR1 SGDLS and CDR2 YYNGEE. This CDR3 comprises 18 residues. The CDR3 reads CASSVGGAGVLGANVLTF. The DNA for the CDR3 is TGTGCCAGCAGCGTAGGAGGAGCGGGGGTTTTAGGGGCCAACGTCCTGACTTTC.

The rearrangement uses TRBV20-1 and TRBJ2-7; perhaps TRBD2 as D (5 bases). The germline gives CDR1 DFQATT, CDR2 SNEGSKA (reference sequence). The CDR3 spans 11 residues. CDR3 bases: TGCAGTGCTATCTCCGGAACTAGTCGATCCGTC. As protein: CSAISGTSRSV.

The V call is TRBV2, the J call TRBJ2-5, with 7 bases lining up with TRBD2. The CDR3 runs 15 residues. J lost 0 bases, V lost 4 bases, and 5 bases had no gene match. Germline V gene data show CDR1 as SNHLY and CDR2 as FYNNEI. CDR3 DNA sequence: TGTGCCAGCAGTGGGTTTAGCGGGTACCAAGAGACCCAGTACTTC. It specifies CASSGFSGYQETQYF.

The rearrangement links TRBV28 to TRBJ1-1; 8 bases match TRBD1. Germline V gene lookup returns CDR1 MDHEN and CDR2 SYDVKM. CDR3 length equals 14 residues. With V trimmed by 6 bases and J by 0 bases, 3 bases remained unmatched. CDR3 bases: TGTGCCAGCAGACAGGGGGATTTGAACACTGAAGCTTTCTTT. Encoded protein: CASRQGDLNTEAFF. The whole variable domain, remainder taken from reference TRBV28 and TRBJ1-1, is DVKVTQSSRYLVKRTGEKVFLECVQDMDHENMFWYRQDPGLGLRLIYFSYDVKMKEKGDIPEGYSVSREKKERFSLILESASTNQTSMYLCASRQGDLNTEAFFGQGTRLTVV.

This rearrangement joins TRBV27 to TRBJ1-1; D uncertain. Trimming shortened V by 5 bases and J by 4 bases, and 11 bases separated the two germline ends. Per germline, CDR1 MNHEY and CDR2 SMNVEV (reference sequence). The CDR3 sequence is 13 residues long. CDR3 coding DNA: TGTGCCAGCAGTAAAGTGAGTAGCACTGAAGCTTTCTTT. Its protein product is CASSKVSSTEAFF.

This clone has more than one count but fewer than ten. This chain connects TRBV7-2 to TRBJ2-5; D call uncertain. CDR3 size: 14 residues. Per the germline V gene, CDR1 is SGHTA and CDR2 is FQGNSA. The germline V and J ends were trimmed by 2 bases and 5 bases, with 12 bases remaining between them. The CDR3 nucleotides are TGTGCCAGCAGCTTAATCCTGATTGGGGAGACCCAGTACTTC. It encodes CASSLILIGETQYF. The variable domain in full, with the rest retrieved from reference TRBV7-2 and TRBJ2-5, is GAGVSQSPSNKVTEKGKDVELRCDPISGHTALYWYRQSLGQGLEFLIYFQGNSAPDKSGLPSDRFSAERTGGSVSTLTIQRTQQEDSAVYLCASSLILIGETQYFGPGTRLLVL.

The chain is built from TRBV5-1 and TRBJ2-2; possibly TRBD2 for D (6 bases). This CDR3 region has 15 residues. Trimming pared 4 bases from V and 4 bases from J, leaving 14 bases between. In germline, CDR1 is SGHRS, CDR2 YFSETQ. CDR3: CASSTTGGGTGELFF. The CDR3 DNA reads TGCGCCAGCAGCACGACCGGGGGAGGCACCGGGGAGCTGTTTTTT. The variable domain in full, completed from reference TRBV5-1 and TRBJ2-2, reads KAGVTQTPRYLIKTRGQQVTLSCSPISGHRSVSWYQQTPGQGLQFLFEYFSETQRNKGNFPGRFSGRQFSNSRSEMNVSTLELGDSALYLCASSTTGGGTGELFFGEGSRLTVL.

This chain uses TRBV2 with TRBJ1-3, with D possibly matching TRBD1 (6 bases). Germline CDR1 is SNHLY and CDR2 is FYNNEI. This CDR3 contains 13 residues. V lost 7 bases and J 4 bases, leaving 11 bases between the germline ends. The DNA for the CDR3 is TGTGCCAGCAACAGGGTAGAGGGAAACACCATATATTTT. Encoded protein: CASNRVEGNTIYF. Supplemented by reference TRBV2 and TRBJ1-3, the full variable domain reads EPEVTQTPSHQVTQMGQEVILRCVPISNHLYFYWYRQILGQKVEFLVSFYNNEISEKSEIFDDQFSVERPDGSNFTLKIRSTKLEDSAMYFCASNRVEGNTIYFGEGSWLTVV.

The CDR3 DNA reads as TGTGCCAGCAGCGTAGGGTCAGGCTATGGCTACACCTTC. Translated: CASSVGSGYGYTF. V gene TRBV9 combines with J gene TRBJ1-2; D gene uncertain. The CDR3 is 13 residues long. V was trimmed by 0 bases and J by 4 bases, leaving 7 bases between them. The V gene's germline CDR1 is SGDLS and CDR2 YYNGEE.

The V and J genes are TRBV3-1 (or the pseudogene TRBV3-2) and TRBJ1-1; the D is unclear. Germline V gene sequence: CDR1 LGHDT, CDR2 YNNKEL (reference sequence). Trimming pared 3 bases from V and 8 bases from J, leaving 10 bases between. The CDR3 contains 12 residues. For the CDR3, the DNA is TGTGCCAGCAGCCATGGGCCCAGGGAAGCTTTCTTT. Its translation: CASSHGPREAFF.

This rearrangement joins TRBV10-2 to TRBJ1-3, with D unresolved. The CDR3 runs to 15 residues. In germline, CDR1 is WSHSY, CDR2 SAAADI. The V end lost 5 bases, the J end lost 0 bases, and 11 bases lay between the germline ends. Here the CDR3 reads CASSPRYSSGNTIYF. Written as DNA, the CDR3 is TGCGCCAGCAGTCCACGGTATAGCTCTGGAAACACCATATATTTT.

V usage is TRBV7-2 and J usage is TRBJ1-2; perhaps TRBD1 as D (5 bases). The CDR3 is made up of 16 amino acids. CDR1 is SGHTA and CDR2 is FQGNSA in the germline V gene. V lost 4 bases to trimming and J lost 4 bases, with 19 bases between them. CDR3 region: CASSSSTSQGTYGYTF. In nucleotides, the CDR3 is TGTGCCAGCAGCTCAAGCACATCCCAGGGAACCTATGGCTACACCTTC.

V gene TRBV7-9 combines with J gene TRBJ1-5; D ambiguous. Germline lookup yields CDR1 SEHNR and CDR2 FQNEAQ (reference sequence). The CDR3 consists of 15 residues. V lost 5 bases and J 1 base, leaving 12 bases between the germline ends. The CDR3 reads CASSADGQSNQPQHF. The CDR3 coding sequence is TGTGCCAGCAGCGCCGACGGGCAGAGCAATCAGCCCCAGCATTTT.

The genes are TRBV7-9 and TRBJ1-6, with a tentative D call TRBD1 (5 bases). The CDR3 is made up of 15 amino acids. The germline gives CDR1 SEHNR, CDR2 FQNEAQ (reference sequence). The germline V and J ends were trimmed by 5 bases and 7 bases, with 15 bases remaining between them. CDR3 loop: CASSPEKEGNSPLHF. CDR3 coding DNA: TGTGCCAGCAGCCCCGAAAAGGAGGGGAATTCACCCCTCCACTTT. The full variable domain, in which reference TRBV7-9 and TRBJ1-6 provide the parts outside the CDR3, is DTGVSQNPRHKITKRGQNVTFRCDPISEHNRLYWYRQTLGQGPEFLTYFQNEAQLEKSRLLSDRFSAERPKGSFSTLEIQRTEQGDSAMYLCASSPEKEGNSPLHFGNGTRLTVT.

The chain is built from TRBV7-2 and TRBJ2-3, with 8 bases fitting TRBD2. CDR1 and CDR2 (germline): SGHTA, FQGNSA. V lost 5 bases and J lost 2; bases outside the gene matches: 6. The CDR3 is 15 residues long. The CDR3 DNA reads TGTGCCAGCAGCGAAACTAGCGGATACACAGATACGCAGTATTTT. Residues: CASSETSGYTDTQYF.

The chain links TRBV6-1 to TRBJ1-1; no clear D gene. This CDR3 has 14 amino acids. V lost 1 base and J lost 1, with 7 bases in between. The germline gives CDR1 MNHNS, CDR2 SASEGT. For the CDR3, the DNA is TGTGCCAGCAGTGAAGTATACTCGAACACTGAAGCTTTCTTT. This translates into CASSEVYSNTEAFF.

The rearrangement links TRBV19 to TRBJ2-7; D is possibly TRBD1 (5 bases). The CDR3 has 14 residues. Looked up from germline, CDR1 is LNHDA and CDR2 is SQIVND (reference sequence). V was clipped by 6 bases and J by 3 bases, with 15 bases between them. The CDR3, as DNA: TGTGCCAGTAGGCCCGGACACGTCAACTACGAGCAGTACTTC. This translates into CASRPGHVNYEQYF.

The chain carries TRBV27 and TRBJ1-3; a weak D match, TRBD1 (6 bases). In germline, CDR1 is MNHEY, CDR2 SMNVEV (reference sequence). V was shortened by 3 bases and J by 2 bases, with 8 bases between the two germline ends. This CDR3 is built from 14 residues. This CDR3 is CASSLGGPGNTIYF. The CDR3 DNA is TGTGCCAGCAGTTTGGGGGGGCCTGGAAACACCATATATTTT.

This clone occurred once. The rearrangement links TRBV29-1 to TRBJ1-1; D may be TRBD1 (5 bases). Trimming removed 4 bases from V and 5 bases from J, with 17 bases in between. The germline V gene encodes CDR1 SQVTM and CDR2 ANQGSEA. The CDR3 contains 14 residues. The DNA of the CDR3 is TGCAGCGTTGGGGGCGGTACCCTGGGGACTGAAGCTTTCTTT. This encodes CSVGGGTLGTEAFF.

The chain combines TRBV6-5 with TRBJ2-3; 9 nucleotides line up with TRBD2. The J segment lost 5 bases and the V segment lost 7 bases, leaving 7 bases of the junction unmatched. The germline gives CDR1 MNHEY, CDR2 SVGAGI. This CDR3 comprises 14 residues. CDR3 residues: CASKVTTSGDTQYF. The CDR3 nucleotides are TGTGCCAGCAAGGTAACGACTAGCGGAGATACGCAGTATTTT.

The chain carries TRBV3-1 (or the pseudogene TRBV3-2) and TRBJ2-3; unclear D gene. The CDR3 is 15 amino acids. From germline, CDR1 is LGHDT and CDR2 YNNKEL (reference sequence). Trimming left V 0 bases short and J 2 bases short, with 9 bases between. DNA for the CDR3: TGTGCCAGCAGCCAAGAGCTTGGACCCACAGATACGCAGTATTTT. Amino acids: CASSQELGPTDTQYF.

This rearrangement joins TRBV28 to TRBJ2-1; 7 bases are shared with TRBD1. The CDR3 is 17 residues long. The germline V gene encodes CDR1 MDHEN and CDR2 SYDVKM. J gave up 7 bases and V 4 bases, and 16 bases lay outside the gene matches. CDR3 nucleotide sequence: TGTGCCAGCAGTTCCTCCGCCTTGAGAGGGGGCATAAATGAGCAGTTCTTC. Protein product: CASSSSALRGGINEQFF.

This chain joins TRBV7-2 and TRBJ2-7, with D maybe TRBD2 (6 bases). Trimming stripped 0 bases from V and 8 bases from J, with 17 bases between. The CDR3 loop spans 15 amino acids. Germline V gives CDR1 SGHTA, CDR2 FQGNSA. CDR3 protein: CASSLAFSGLRKQYF. CDR3 sequence (DNA): TGTGCCAGCAGCTTAGCGTTTAGCGGCCTTCGCAAGCAGTACTTC.